One sample yielded the 7 T cell receptor beta chains listed below, sequenced in a study of multiple sclerosis patients with progressive multifocal leukoencephalopathy. The assay was immunoSEQ multiplex PCR, and TCRdb's table has in-frame clones only and misses some. The table includes tens of thousands of clones, about 90% detected once. Time point indicated: five to six months of natalizumab therapy. The source material was PBMCs, sampled from a patient treated with natalizumab. The receptors were gathered from a human donor with multiple sclerosis.

A single count supports this clone. The rearrangement links TRBV5-1 to TRBJ2-1, with 9 bases fitting TRBD2. CDR1 and CDR2 from the germline V gene are SGHRS and YFSETQ. The junction had 11 bases not matched to a gene; V was cut back by 2 bases and J by 8 bases. This CDR3 has 16 amino acids. The CDR3 region is CASSLDLAGATDEQFF. For the CDR3, the DNA is TGCGCCAGCAGCTTAGATTTAGCGGGAGCAACCGATGAGCAGTTCTTC.

The chain employs TRBV27 and TRBJ2-1; 15 bases line up with TRBD2. Germline trimming cut 3 bases from V and 0 bases from J; bases unmatched to any gene: 6. The V gene's germline CDR1 is MNHEY and CDR2 SMNVEV (reference sequence). This CDR3 has 19 amino acids. CDR3: CASSFSGLAGGSSYNEQFF. CDR3 nucleotides: TGTGCCAGCAGTTTCTCCGGACTAGCGGGAGGGAGCTCCTACAATGAGCAGTTCTTC.

This clone has only a few counts. The chain couples TRBV14 to TRBJ1-1; D is ambiguous. The CDR3 has 12 residues. Germline loops: CDR1 SGHDN, CDR2 FVKESK. The V end lost 4 bases, the J end lost 4 bases, and 7 bases lay between the germline ends. The chain's CDR3 is CASSPRPTEAFF. The CDR3 DNA follows: TGTGCCAGCAGCCCGCGGCCCACTGAAGCTTTCTTT.

Remarks on this clone: Other DNA sequences within the sample encode an identical CDR3. This chain connects TRBV28 to TRBJ1-5; 7 nucleotides agree with TRBD1. This CDR3 contains 16 residues. The ends lost 8 bases at V and 7 bases at J; junction bases unmatched: 17. Germline V gene lookup returns CDR1 MDHEN and CDR2 SYDVKM. The CDR3, as DNA: TGTGCCAGCCCGAAAAATCTGACAGGGAAGGGGCAGCCCCAGCATTTT. Its protein is CASPKNLTGKGQPQHF.

The chain links TRBV15 to TRBJ1-4; possibly TRBD1 for D (5 bases). The ends were cut back, 1 base at V and 8 bases at J, with 17 bases in the middle. The CDR3 covers 16 residues. CDR1 is LNHNV, CDR2 YYDKDF, per germline (reference sequence). The CDR3 spells CATSRGIGGTWEKLFF. CDR3 nucleotides: TGTGCCACCAGCAGAGGAATCGGGGGTACGTGGGAAAAACTGTTTTTT.

The V call is TRBV19, the J call TRBJ2-7; TRBD1 might be the D (6 bases). Trimming removed 8 bases from V and 8 bases from J, with 13 bases in between. The germline gives CDR1 LNHDA, CDR2 SQIVND (reference sequence). The CDR3 is made up of 11 amino acids. The CDR3 DNA reads TGTGCCAGTGGGGGCCTCGTCCAGCAGTACTTC. This translates into CASGGLVQQYF.

This clone came up a few times. The V gene is TRBV5-1, the J gene TRBJ2-3; possibly TRBD1 or TRBD2 for D (6 bases each). V lost 1 base and J lost 0, with 9 bases in between. CDR3 length equals 15 residues. Germline V gene sequence: CDR1 SGHRS, CDR2 YFSETQ. The CDR3 DNA follows: TGCGCCAGCAGCTTGTCCGGGGGCAGCACAGATACGCAGTATTTT. This sequence encodes CASSLSGGSTDTQYF.